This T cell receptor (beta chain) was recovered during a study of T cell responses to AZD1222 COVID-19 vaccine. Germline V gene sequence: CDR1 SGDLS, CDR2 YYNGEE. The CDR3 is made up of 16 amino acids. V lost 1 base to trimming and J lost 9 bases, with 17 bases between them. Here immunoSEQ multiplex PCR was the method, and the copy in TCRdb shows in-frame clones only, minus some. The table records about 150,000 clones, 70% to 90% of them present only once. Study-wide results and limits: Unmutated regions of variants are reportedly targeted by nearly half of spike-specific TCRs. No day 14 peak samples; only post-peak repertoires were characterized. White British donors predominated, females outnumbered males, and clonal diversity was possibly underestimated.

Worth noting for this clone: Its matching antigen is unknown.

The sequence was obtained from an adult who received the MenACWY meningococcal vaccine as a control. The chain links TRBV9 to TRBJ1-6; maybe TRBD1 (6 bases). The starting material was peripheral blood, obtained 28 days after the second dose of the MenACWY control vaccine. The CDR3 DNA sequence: TGTGCCAGCAGCGTATTCCTGGGGGGCGAAGGTTCACCCCTCCACTTT. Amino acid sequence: CASSVFLGGEGSPLHF.